One and the same sample provided the 6 T cell receptor beta chains below, sequenced in a study of shared clonotypes between healthy human individuals. Sequenced by immunoSEQ multiplex PCR; TCRdb stores in-frame clones only, minus some. The sample has roughly 700,000 clones; approximately 79% are singletons. Material for sequencing was memory CD4+ T cells sorted from blood. The subset: CD45RA-negative fraction. These receptors all stem from a woman aged 25 to 39 in good health.

The V and J genes are TRBV10-1 and TRBJ2-4; 9 bases are a match to TRBD1. The CDR3 spans 15 residues. V dropped 8 bases and J dropped 4; count of bases not matched to a gene: 9. Germline CDR1 WNHNN, CDR2 SYGVQD (reference sequence). CDR3 nucleotides: TGCGCCAGCTCAACAGGGGGCGCGGGAAAAAACATTCAGTACTTC. Its protein is CASSTGGAGKNIQYF.

The chain carries TRBV2 and TRBJ1-5; perhaps TRBD1 as D (6 bases). This CDR3 is built from 16 residues. The germline V gene encodes CDR1 SNHLY and CDR2 FYNNEI. Trimming removed 6 bases from V and 0 bases from J, with 15 bases in between. CDR3 coding DNA: TGTGCCAGCAGCGTGATGGGACAAAATAGCAATCAGCCCCAGCATTTT. The encoded protein is CASSVMGQNSNQPQHF.

The rearrangement links TRBV30 to TRBJ2-1, with 9 bases that match TRBD2. The CDR3 consists of 14 residues. Germline V gives CDR1 GTSNPN, CDR2 SVGIG (reference sequence). V was pared by 2 bases and J by 4 bases, with 3 bases of the junction left unmatched. The CDR3 coding sequence is TGTGCCTGGAGTAGGAGCGGGAGGTACAATGAGCAGTTCTTC. Its protein product is CAWSRSGRYNEQFF. Supplemented by reference TRBV30 and TRBJ2-1, the full variable domain reads SQTIHQWPATLVQPVGSPLSLECTVEGTSNPNLYWYRQAAGRGLQLLFYSVGIGQISSEVPQNLSASRPQDRQFILSSKKLLLSDSGFYLCAWSRSGRYNEQFFGPGTRLTVL.

This clone was detected once. The chain carries TRBV27 and TRBJ2-5; 9 bases map to TRBD2. Germline V gene data show CDR1 as MNHEY and CDR2 as SMNVEV (reference sequence). The V and J ends lost 5 bases and 1 base, in that order; junction bases with no gene match: 5. CDR3 size: 15 residues. CDR3 in DNA: TGTGCCAGCAGTATTAGCGGGAGATTCCAAGAGACCCAGTACTTC. Protein product: CASSISGRFQETQYF.

This clone was detected only a few times. This chain uses TRBV28 with TRBJ1-2; D not resolved. Trimming removed 7 bases from V and 4 bases from J, with 22 bases in between. Germline CDR1 MDHEN, CDR2 SYDVKM. The CDR3 sequence is 16 residues long. CDR3 sequence: CASTLDQRGIIYGYTF. The CDR3 DNA reads as TGTGCCAGCACCCTGGATCAGAGAGGGATAATCTATGGCTACACCTTC.

Concerning this clone: In the same sample, other DNA sequences code for this CDR3. J is TRBJ2-6 and V is TRBV19; D is undetermined. This CDR3 has 14 residues. CDR1 LNHDA and CDR2 SQIVND come from the germline V gene (reference sequence). With 5 bases removed from V and 0 bases from J, the gap between germline ends came to 5 bases. The CDR3 reads CASSLSSGANVLTF. Written as DNA, the CDR3 is TGTGCCAGTAGTCTATCCTCTGGGGCCAACGTCCTGACTTTC. Full variable domain (outside the CDR3, taken from reference TRBV19 and TRBJ2-6): DGGITQSPKYLFRKEGQNVTLSCEQNLNHDAMYWYRQDPGQGLRLIYYSQIVNDFQKGDIAEGYSVSREKKESFPLTVTSAQKNPTAFYLCASSLSSGANVLTFGAGSRLTVL.